The clone carrying this T cell receptor beta chain occurred once. Its specificity is not known. The data are from a study of cytomegalovirus exposure and HLA in healthy donors. Study-wide context: There were 75 million to 95 million unique TCRs (from HLA-typed donors) in an early data release.

In the PCR, 60 Vbeta and 13 Jbeta primers were used. Clones were sequenced by immunoSEQ multiplex PCR, and TCRdb holds only the in-frame ones, with some missing. The data contain approximately 110,000 clones, 80% to 85% of them seen just once; the ten biggest clones take up under 2.5%. Germline CDR1 reads SGHRS; CDR2 reads YFSETQ. The V end lost 1 base, the J end lost 4 bases, and 12 bases lay between the germline ends. CDR3 length: 14 residues. Study-wide points: Common viral pathogens were later found to be apparently linked to several of the most significant clusters.

Specimen: PBMCs. The receptor was isolated from a young woman in good health and CMV-seronegative. The chain has TRBV5-1 and TRBJ2-7; TRBD1 might be the D (5 bases). This chain's CDR3 is CASSLTPQGYEQYF. For the CDR3, the DNA is TGCGCCAGCAGCTTGACCCCCCAGGGATACGAGCAGTACTTC.